This T cell receptor (beta chain) was obtained from a study of response to subunit inactivated influenza vaccine (dated by TCRdb to between 2017 and 2018). Regarding the research as a whole: To follow how T cells responded to a trivalent subunit inactivated influenza vaccine, the researchers relied on deep quantitative profiling of the T cell receptor repertoire.

Based on the germline V gene, the CDR1 and CDR2 sequences are MNHNS and SASEGT. Ends trimmed: V by 4 bases, J by 9 bases; bases unmatched to a gene: 5. From its cysteine to its phenylalanine, the CDR3 spans 14 amino acids. Only the CDR3 DNA stays, 42 bases, in frame from base 1. Study-level results and caveats: The authors proposed that each seasonal influenza vaccination may bring in only a limited number of new T cells.

A remark on this clonotype: This receptor's antigen is unknown. Per-nucleotide qualities are absent, and no much larger clonotype sits a single base away.

The library relied on RT-PCR. The sample was run on an Illumina HiSeq 2500. TCRdb reworked the public reads: Q25 trimming with fastp, MiXCR clone assembly, productive beta chains retained. Identical CDR3 protein sequences are pooled into one entry, listed with their most common genes and DNA. The sample contains some 500,000 distinct CDR3 sequences, 15% to 20% of them found a single time. The top ten clonotypes cover roughly 3.1% of the sample. The TCR comes from a man between 50 and 69 years old who received an inactivated influenza vaccine. Donor details come from another sample of the same person, matched by shared clones. The rearrangement joined TRBV6-1 to TRBJ1-6; TRBD1 fits 8 bases in the junction. The specimen comprised CD4+ T cells sorted from PBMCs, sampled about 23 months after vaccination. CDR3 reads: CASSGGQGRSPLHF. The DNA sequence reads TGTGCCAGCAGTGGCGGACAGGGCCGTTCACCCCTCCACTTT.